This TCR beta chain came from a study of blood T cell repertoires in COVID-19. Study-wide context: T cells, B-cell-depleted T cells, or PBMCs supplied cDNA or gDNA.

Clinical history as reported by participants underpinned cohort assignment. Germline assignment: CDR1 WSHSY and CDR2 SAAADI. This CDR3 contains 14 residues. V dropped 0 bases and J dropped 6 bases, with 9 bases sitting between them. In the source study's methods: The authors estimated nucleated cell counts from reference gene primer amplification. Only in-frame clones appear in the TCRdb table, and some are missing; sequencing was by immunoSEQ multiplex PCR. The V and J calls and clone size come from that table; D and trimming were worked out from the DNA. Of 200,000 to 300,000 clones listed, roughly 86% were seen once; the top ten hold under 3%.

Specimen: PBMCs or T cells enriched from blood (not recorded which). The sequence was obtained from a young woman who had recovered from COVID-19. This chain connects TRBV10-2 to TRBJ1-5, with D unresolved. The CDR3 DNA follows: TGCGCCAGCAGTGAGTCGAGGGCTAGTCAGCCCCAGCATTTT. It specifies CASSESRASQPQHF.